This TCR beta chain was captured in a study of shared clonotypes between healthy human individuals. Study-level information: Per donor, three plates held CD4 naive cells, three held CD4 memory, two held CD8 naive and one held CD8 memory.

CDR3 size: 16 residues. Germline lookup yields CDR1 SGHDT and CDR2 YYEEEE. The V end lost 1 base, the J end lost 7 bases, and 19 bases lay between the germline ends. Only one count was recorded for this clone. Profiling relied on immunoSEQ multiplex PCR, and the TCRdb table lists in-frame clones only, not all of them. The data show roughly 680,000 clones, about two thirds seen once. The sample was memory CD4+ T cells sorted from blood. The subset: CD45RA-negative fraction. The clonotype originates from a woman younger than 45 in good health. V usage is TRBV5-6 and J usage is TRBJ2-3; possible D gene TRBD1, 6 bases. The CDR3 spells CASSLYRPQGPHTQYF. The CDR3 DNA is TGTGCCAGCAGCTTGTACCGTCCTCAGGGGCCTCATACGCAGTATTTT.